The 30 T cell receptor beta chains reported below all come from one sample, sequenced in a study of regulatory T cells in long-lasting Graves disease. For TCR beta, libraries came from iRepertoire HTBI primers and Arm-PCR of CDR3 regions. In TCRdb, the multiplex PCR reads were re-called with MiXCR into one record per CDR3 protein. The sample lists around 510,000 distinct CDR3 sequences, less than 25% occurring once. Time point in this sample: persistent/refractory GD, antithyroid drugs over 5 years with positive TRAb. From RNA extracted from PBMCs, the TCR library was made. This sample comprised peripheral blood mononuclear cells (PBMCs), obtained when the disease was refractory, from a patient treated with antithyroid drugs. The receptors were sampled from a female donor with Graves disease.

This clonotype was detected many times. V usage is TRBV28 and J usage is TRBJ1-2; unclear D gene. V dropped 4 bases and J dropped 3 bases, with 21 bases sitting between them. This CDR3 has 17 residues. Per germline, CDR1 MDHEN and CDR2 SYDVKM. CDR3 in amino acids: CASSSQHTLSLHYGYTF. CDR3 bases: TGTGCCAGCAGTTCACAGCATACCCTTAGTCTGCACTATGGCTACACCTTC.

This clonotype was counted only a few times. The genes are TRBV10-3 and TRBJ2-7, with D possibly being TRBD2 (6 bases). V dropped 3 bases and J dropped 7 bases, with 10 bases sitting between them. CDR3 length: 12 amino acids. CDR1 is ENHRY and CDR2 is SYGVKD in the germline V gene. CDR3 amino acids: CAISDWRDEQYF. CDR3 nucleotides: TGTGCCATCAGTGATTGGAGGGATGAGCAGTACTTC.

The V and J genes are TRBV24-1 and TRBJ1-5; 10 bases match TRBD1. V shed 4 bases, J shed 3 bases, and the junction held 5 bases outside the gene matches. CDR1 and CDR2 (germline): KGHDR, SFDVKD. The CDR3 has 16 residues. The CDR3 sequence is CATSEPGQGNNQPQHF. The CDR3 nucleotides are TGTGCCACCAGTGAACCGGGACAGGGGAACAATCAGCCCCAGCATTTT.

This clonotype appeared many times. This chain links TRBV6-1 with TRBJ1-4; TRBD1 is a possible D gene (6 bases). V was clipped by 7 bases and J by 5 bases, with 17 bases between them. This CDR3 is 15 amino acids long. Germline V gene lookup returns CDR1 MNHNS and CDR2 SASEGT. The CDR3 DNA reads TGTGCCAGCATCCACCGGCAGGGGAAGAATGAAAAACTGTTTTTT. Translated: CASIHRQGKNEKLFF.

In its sample, this clonotype was seen many times. The chain carries TRBV11-2 and TRBJ2-7; 10 nucleotides line up with TRBD1. The CDR3 is 16 amino acids. Germline V gene data show CDR1 as SGHAT and CDR2 as FQNNGV. V was pared by 0 bases and J by 2 bases, with 4 bases of the junction left unmatched. CDR3 residues: CASSLERQGATYEQYF. CDR3 in DNA: TGTGCCAGCAGCTTAGAGAGACAGGGGGCCACCTACGAGCAGTACTTC.

This chain connects TRBV19 to TRBJ2-7; 11 bases map to TRBD2. V shed 3 bases, J shed 2 bases, and the junction held 3 bases outside the gene matches. The CDR3 sequence is 15 residues long. The germline CDR1 and CDR2 sequences are LNHDA and SQIVND (reference sequence). The CDR3 is CASSMGLAVTYEQYF. Here the CDR3 DNA reads TGTGCCAGTAGTATGGGACTAGCGGTCACCTACGAGCAGTACTTC.

This clonotype was counted many times. The gene calls are TRBV29-1 and TRBJ2-7; tentatively, D is TRBD1 (6 bases). CDR1 is SQVTM, CDR2 ANQGSEA, per germline. The V end lost 6 bases, the J end lost 3 bases, and 18 bases lay between the germline ends. This CDR3 has 14 residues. This CDR3 is CSVLLRQGLYEQYF. CDR3 in DNA: TGCAGCGTACTCTTGAGGCAGGGGCTCTACGAGCAGTACTTC.

The genes are TRBV9 and TRBJ1-5; 9 nucleotides match TRBD1. Per germline, CDR1 SGDLS and CDR2 YYNGEE. V gave up 2 bases and J gave up 5 bases; unmatched junction bases: 5. The CDR3 loop spans 15 amino acids. This chain's CDR3 is CASSVTGGADQPQHF. CDR3 coding DNA: TGTGCCAGCAGCGTTACAGGGGGCGCGGATCAGCCCCAGCATTTT.

This clonotype turned up a few times. V and J are TRBV29-1 and TRBJ2-7, with 13 bases matching TRBD2. Per germline, CDR1 SQVTM and CDR2 ANQGSEA. The CDR3 extends over 12 amino acids. V gave up 7 bases and J gave up 9 bases; unmatched junction bases: 6. The CDR3 DNA is TGCAGCGCTACTAGCGGGGGGGGAAGGCAGTACTTC. Translation: CSATSGGGRQYF.

The chain combines TRBV5-1 with TRBJ2-1; TRBD2 agrees at 8 bases. CDR3 length equals 15 residues. Losses at the gene ends were 5 bases for V and 2 bases for J; bases not matched to a gene: 6. Looked up from germline, CDR1 is SGHRS and CDR2 is YFSETQ. The CDR3 sequence: CASRRERETYNEQFF. DNA of the CDR3: TGCGCCAGCAGGCGTGAGCGGGAGACCTACAATGAGCAGTTCTTC.

The sample holds many counts of this clonotype. This rearrangement joins TRBV2 to TRBJ1-1; 7 nucleotides match TRBD1. Germline V gene sequence: CDR1 SNHLY, CDR2 FYNNEI. Trimming removed 5 bases from V and 6 bases from J; junction bases left unmatched: 6. CDR3 length: 13 amino acids. CDR3 amino acids: CASSSGGEAEAFF. In nucleotides, the CDR3 is TGTGCCAGCAGTTCAGGGGGGGAAGCTGAAGCTTTCTTT.

J is TRBJ2-2 and V is TRBV19; D possibly corresponds to TRBD2 (6 bases). Germline CDR1 reads LNHDA; CDR2 reads SQIVND (reference sequence). This CDR3 has 16 residues. With 6 bases removed from V and 5 bases from J, the gap between germline ends came to 19 bases. As DNA, the CDR3 is TGTGCCAGTAGCCCGCATCCCCCGGGAGCGACCGGGGAGCTGTTTTTT. It is translated as CASSPHPPGATGELFF.

This clonotype was picked up a small number of times. This chain connects TRBV18 to TRBJ1-1; 8 bases align to TRBD1. Germline values: CDR1 KGHSH, CDR2 LQKENI. With 4 bases clipped from V and 5 bases from J, the junction kept 9 bases outside the gene matches. There are 15 residues in the CDR3. The CDR3 coding sequence is TGTGCCAGCTCACGCAAGACAGGGGAAACAACTGAAGCTTTCTTT. It translates to CASSRKTGETTEAFF.

The chain's CDR3 is CASSAKTGGLTYEQYF. The CDR3 region has the DNA TGCGCCAGCAGCGCGAAAACAGGGGGCCTCACCTACGAGCAGTACTTC. The chain links TRBV5-1 to TRBJ2-7, with 9 bases aligning to TRBD1. The CDR3 covers 16 residues. V dropped 4 bases and J dropped 2; count of bases not matched to a gene: 10. Germline values: CDR1 SGHRS, CDR2 YFSETQ.

Turning to this clonotype: Given a much more abundant clone one base away, this may be a read error. The rearrangement links TRBV2 to TRBJ1-5; a possible D gene is TRBD1 (5 bases). From germline, CDR1 is SNHLY and CDR2 FYNNEI. The length of the CDR3 is 15 residues. The V end was cut by 6 bases, the J end by 0 bases, with 12 bases between. CDR3 in amino acids: CASRGRASSNQPQHF. Written as DNA, the CDR3 is TGTGCCAGCAGGGGCAGGGCATCTAGCAATCAGCCCCAGCATTTT.

The table lists this clonotype with many counts. V is TRBV28 and J is TRBJ1-1; D is perhaps TRBD1 (5 bases). Trimming removed 6 bases at V and 10 bases at J, with 24 bases between. The CDR3 loop spans 15 amino acids. CDR1 and CDR2 from the germline V gene are MDHEN and SYDVKM. DNA for the CDR3: TGTGCCAGCAGCCAAAATCTCGGGGGATCGGTTTTAGCTTTCTTT. Translated: CASSQNLGGSVLAFF. The full variable domain, its missing parts supplied by reference TRBV28 and TRBJ1-1, is DVKVTQSSRYLVKRTGEKVFLECVQDMDHENMFWYRQDPGLGLRLIYFSYDVKMKEKGDIPEGYSVSREKKERFSLILESASTNQTSMYLCASSQNLGGSVLAFFGQGTRLTVV.

The chain employs TRBV20-1 and TRBJ2-2; D call uncertain. V dropped 5 bases and J dropped 6 bases, with 7 bases sitting between them. The CDR3 is made up of 11 amino acids. Germline V gene sequence: CDR1 DFQATT, CDR2 SNEGSKA (reference sequence). This chain's CDR3 is CSAFDAGELFF. CDR3 in DNA: TGCAGTGCTTTTGATGCCGGGGAGCTGTTTTTT.

This clonotype was detected only a few times. This rearrangement joins TRBV7-2 to TRBJ2-1; TRBD2 matches 7 bases. Germline trimming cut 0 bases from V and 8 bases from J; bases unmatched to any gene: 4. CDR1 SGHTA and CDR2 FQGNSA come from the germline V gene. CDR3 length equals 14 residues. CDR3 DNA sequence: TGTGCCAGCAGCTTAGCGGGAGGGCGGTATGAGCAGTTCTTC. Amino acid sequence: CASSLAGGRYEQFF.

Only a few counts were recorded for this clonotype. The rearrangement links TRBV29-1 to TRBJ2-7; TRBD1 matches 10 bases. In germline, CDR1 is SQVTM, CDR2 ANQGSEA. The junction had 12 bases not matched to a gene; V was cut back by 4 bases and J by 6 bases. The CDR3 spans 15 residues. CDR3 DNA: TGCAGCGTTGGAATTTACGACAGGGGGCGACTCGAGCAGTACTTC. Encoded protein: CSVGIYDRGRLEQYF.

In this sample, this clonotype turned up a few times. This sequence joins TRBV6-1 and TRBJ2-7; 13 positions agree with TRBD2. The CDR3 covers 16 residues. With 6 bases clipped from V and 1 base from J, the junction kept 6 bases outside the gene matches. Germline V gene lookup returns CDR1 MNHNS and CDR2 SASEGT. CDR3 residues: CASRPGLAGWSYEQYF. DNA of the CDR3: TGTGCCAGCAGACCGGGACTAGCGGGATGGTCCTACGAGCAGTACTTC.

The chain employs TRBV5-8 and TRBJ2-7, with TRBD1 identical over 8 bases. Germline assignment: CDR1 SGHTS and CDR2 YDEGEE. The V segment lost 4 bases and the J segment 0 bases; nucleotides outside the gene matches: 6. The CDR3 covers 15 residues. Written as DNA, the CDR3 is TGTGCCAGCAGCCCGCGGACAGGGCCCTCCTACGAGCAGTACTTC. Translation: CASSPRTGPSYEQYF.

This clonotype was counted a few times. The J gene is TRBJ2-7, the V gene TRBV11-2; 7 bases are a match to TRBD2. Unmatched junction bases numbered 5, after V lost 0 bases and J lost 3 bases. In germline, CDR1 is SGHAT, CDR2 FQNNGV. The CDR3 is 15 amino acids. Here the CDR3 DNA reads TGTGCCAGCAGCTTAGAACGGCCTAGCGGCTACGAGCAGTACTTC. Amino acid sequence: CASSLERPSGYEQYF.

The V call is TRBV6-2 or TRBV6-3, the J call TRBJ1-3, with D maybe TRBD1 (5 bases). The ends were cut back, 4 bases at V and 2 bases at J, with 12 bases in the middle. Germline V gene lookup returns CDR1 MNHEY and CDR2 SVGEGT. This CDR3 contains 15 residues. The CDR3 reads CASSWGETAGNTIYF. The DNA of the CDR3 is TGTGCCAGCAGTTGGGGGGAGACTGCTGGAAACACCATATATTTT.

The chain employs TRBV24-1 and TRBJ1-1; 10 nucleotides align to TRBD1. This CDR3 comprises 15 residues. Germline V gene sequence: CDR1 KGHDR, CDR2 SFDVKD. The V and J ends lost 4 bases and 3 bases, in that order; junction bases with no gene match: 4. The CDR3 reads CATSEEGQGHTEAFF. CDR3 bases: TGTGCCACCAGTGAGGAGGGACAGGGGCACACTGAAGCTTTCTTT.

The chain combines TRBV19 with TRBJ2-7, with 7 bases identical to TRBD1. The germline gives CDR1 LNHDA, CDR2 SQIVND (reference sequence). This CDR3 is built from 16 residues. V shed 3 bases and J 2 bases; nucleotides not matched to a gene: 10. The CDR3 loop reads CASSIDQGVPTYEQYF. The CDR3 DNA reads TGTGCCAGTAGTATCGACCAGGGGGTGCCAACCTACGAGCAGTACTTC.

Ten or more counts support this clonotype. The chain carries TRBV12-3 or TRBV12-4 and TRBJ2-7, with 9 bases that match TRBD2. J lost 3 bases, V lost 6 bases, and 9 bases had no gene match. This CDR3 is built from 15 residues. Here the CDR3 reads CASSEFGTSLYEQYF. Here the CDR3 DNA reads TGTGCCAGCAGCGAGTTCGGGACTAGCCTCTACGAGCAGTACTTC.

V gene TRBV9 combines with J gene TRBJ2-5, with a possible D match to TRBD2 (6 bases). This CDR3 contains 17 residues. V lost 3 bases, J lost 1 base, and 19 bases lay in between. Germline V CDR1 and CDR2: SGDLS, YYNGEE. The CDR3 spells CASSGGGRMDLQETQYF. CDR3 in DNA: TGTGCCAGCAGCGGGGGAGGACGGATGGATCTCCAAGAGACCCAGTACTTC.

This clonotype was seen many times. The chain is built from TRBV6-1 and TRBJ1-1; a possible D gene is TRBD1 (5 bases). V was shortened by 11 bases and J by 0 bases, with 16 bases between the two germline ends. This CDR3 spans 14 amino acids. Germline CDR1 and CDR2: MNHNS and SASEGT. The CDR3 DNA sequence: TGTGCCGGCACAAACGGGGGGGTGAACACTGAAGCTTTCTTT. Protein: CAGTNGGVNTEAFF.

The rearrangement joins TRBV24-1 to TRBJ1-2; 9 bases align to TRBD1. Trimming removed 9 bases from V and 7 bases from J; junction bases left unmatched: 5. Germline V gene sequence: CDR1 KGHDR, CDR2 SFDVKD. There are 12 residues in the CDR3. DNA of the CDR3: TGTGCCACCCAGGACAGGGGAGTTGGCTACACCTTC. This sequence encodes CATQDRGVGYTF.

In its sample, this clonotype was seen many times. In DNA form, the CDR3 reads TGCAGTGCTAGAGGGAGGGGATCCTATAATTCACCCCTCCACTTT. Translation gives CSARGRGSYNSPLHF. This chain uses TRBV20-1 with TRBJ1-6, with a weak D call TRBD1 (5 bases). The CDR3 has 15 residues. Germline CDR1 reads DFQATT; CDR2 reads SNEGSKA (reference sequence). Trimming took off 1 base at V and 1 base at J, with 8 bases between the two ends.